A selection of T cell receptor beta chains follows, all from one sample in a study of blood T cells in healthy people across ages. TCRdb analysed the 5' RACE reads with MiXCR anew, one entry per CDR3 protein. There are 1.5 million to 2 million distinct CDR3 sequences in the sample; about 50% occur only once, and over 2% lies in the top ten. The sample taken for sequencing was blood. The source of these receptors is a woman in her thirties or forties in good health. CDR3s include the opening cysteine and the closing phenylalanine or tryptophan. A D gene is named only where the DNA matches it firmly. Clone size, where shown, is once, few, many, or a class for clones that have expanded.

V gene	J gene	D gene	clone size	CDR3 length	CDR3 DNA	CDR3 protein
TRBV7-2	TRBJ2-4	.	few	17	TGTGCCAGCAGCTTAGCGCTGGGGGCGACGGCCAAAAACATTCAGTACTTC	CASSLALGATAKNIQYF
TRBV20-1	TRBJ2-5	.	.	16	TGCAGTGCTAGGGGTACCCCAGCGGGCTCAAAAGAGACCCAGTACTTC	CSARGTPAGSKETQYF
TRBV7-8	TRBJ2-3	.	.	16	TGTGCCAGCAGCTTAGAGTATAGGGTGCTAGCAGATACGCAGTATTTT	CASSLEYRVLADTQYF
TRBV6-6	TRBJ1-2	TRBD1	.	15	TGTGCCAGCAGCCGGCAGGGGGATACTAACTATGGCTACACCTTC	CASSRQGDTNYGYTF
TRBV7-6	TRBJ2-4	TRBD1	few	18	TGTGCCAGCAGCTTCCGGGACAGGGACACTCTAGCCAAAAACATTCAGTACTTC	CASSFRDRDTLAKNIQYF
TRBV12-3/TRBV12-4	TRBJ2-1	.	few	15	TGTGCCAGCAGAAAGGGGAAGAGCTCCTACAATGAGCAGTTCTTC	CASRKGKSSYNEQFF
TRBV4-3	TRBJ2-3	.	once	15	TGCGCCAGCAGCCAAGACCGGGCCCCCCGGGATACGCAGTATTTT	CASSQDRAPRDTQYF
TRBV4-3	TRBJ2-3	.	many	14	TGCGCCAGCAGCCAAGCCCTTGCCACAGATACGCAGTATTTT	CASSQALATDTQYF
TRBV5-1	TRBJ2-7	.	few	16	TGCGCCAGCAGCTTGGCCCGGGACAAACCCTCCTACGAGCAGTACTTC	CASSLARDKPSYEQYF
TRBV7-8	TRBJ2-1	TRBD2	.	17	TGTGCCAGCAGCCGGACTAGCGGGGAGGGGGACTACAATGAGCAGTTCTTC	CASSRTSGEGDYNEQFF